This T cell receptor beta chain was documented in a study of regulatory T cells in long-lasting Graves disease. Findings and limits, study-wide: What was studied was peripheral blood only, and not thyroid tissue. Patients with persistent disease shared 2,500 to 3,500 public clonotypes, outpacing the approximately 920 shared by new patients. TRBV28, TRBJ1-2 and TRBJ2-5 emerged as the favored segments in persistent disease.

V was pared by 4 bases and J by 8 bases, with 12 bases between. The CDR3 loop spans 12 amino acids. From germline, CDR1 is SGHNT and CDR2 YYREEE (reference sequence). Described time point: persistent/refractory GD, antithyroid drugs over 5 years with positive TRAb. The TCR library was made from RNA that had been extracted from PBMCs in TRIzol. This clonotype appeared a few times. The antigen remains undetermined. Building of the TCR beta libraries involved iRepertoire HTBI primers and Arm-PCR of CDR3 regions. MiXCR, run by TCRdb on the multiplex PCR reads, gives a single entry per CDR3 protein. The table includes 400,000 to 600,000 distinct CDR3 sequences, around a fifth detected once.

The V and J genes are TRBV5-4 and TRBJ1-1; D is possibly TRBD1 (5 bases). The source of this sequence is a female donor with Graves disease. The sample in question was peripheral blood mononuclear cells (PBMCs), obtained when the disease was refractory, from a patient treated with antithyroid drugs. This CDR3 is CASSRNRREAFF. For the CDR3, the DNA is TGTGCCAGCAGCCGTAACAGGCGCGAAGCTTTCTTT.